A selection of T cell receptor beta chains follows, all from one sample in a study of molecular identifiers for immune sequencing clone quantification. TCRdb processed the PCR reads anew with MiXCR; each CDR3 protein has one entry. This table has roughly 40,000 distinct CDR3 sequences, 20% to 25% appearing once. Sequenced input: naive CD8+ T cells from blood, with Jurkat cell RNA spiked in. Source of these receptors: a human donor in good health. Some libraries in this study had Jurkat cell RNA spiked in. CDR3s include the opening cysteine and the closing phenylalanine or tryptophan. Fields, in order: V gene, J gene, clone size, D gene, CDR3 DNA, CDR3 protein. A D gene is named only where the DNA matches it firmly. A row's size may be missing; if present it is once, few, many or a size class.

TRBV30	TRBJ1-1	NA	NA	TGTGCCTGGGCCGATCCTACAGAGAACACTGAAGCTTTCTTT	CAWADPTENTEAFF
TRBV7-2	TRBJ1-1	NA	NA	TGTGCCAGCAGCTTGGGGAAGAACACTGAAGCTTTCTTT	CASSLGKNTEAFF
TRBV12-3/TRBV12-4	TRBJ1-3	few	TRBD1	TGTGCCGGCAGCCTAACAGGGGGCTCTGGAAACACCATATATTTT	CAGSLTGGSGNTIYF
TRBV12-3/TRBV12-4	TRBJ2-5	NA	NA	NA	CASSHVGQGTQHF
TRBV6-2/TRBV6-3	TRBJ2-7	many	TRBD1	TGTGCCAGCAATTCGGACAGGGTCTACGAGCAGTACTTC	CASNSDRVYEQYF
TRBV13	TRBJ2-5	NA	TRBD1	TGTGCCAGCAGCTGGACAGGCACAGGGACCCAGTACTTC	CASSWTGTGTQYF
TRBV29-1	TRBJ2-3	medium-sized	NA	TGCAGCGTTGTTAAGGGCGTCACCGATACGCAGTATTTT	CSVVKGVTDTQYF
TRBV6-1	TRBJ1-1	many	NA	TGTGCCAGCAGGCCCGAGCTCTTCGGAAACACTGAAGCTTTCTTT	CASRPELFGNTEAFF
TRBV4-3	TRBJ2-7	many	TRBD1	TGCGCCAGCAGCCGGGACAGGGGGCATGAGCAGTACTTC	CASSRDRGHEQYF
TRBV6-5	TRBJ2-5	NA	NA	TGTGCCAGCAGTTACTCAGCCCTAGGGGGAGAGACCCAGCACTTC	CASSYSALGGETQHF